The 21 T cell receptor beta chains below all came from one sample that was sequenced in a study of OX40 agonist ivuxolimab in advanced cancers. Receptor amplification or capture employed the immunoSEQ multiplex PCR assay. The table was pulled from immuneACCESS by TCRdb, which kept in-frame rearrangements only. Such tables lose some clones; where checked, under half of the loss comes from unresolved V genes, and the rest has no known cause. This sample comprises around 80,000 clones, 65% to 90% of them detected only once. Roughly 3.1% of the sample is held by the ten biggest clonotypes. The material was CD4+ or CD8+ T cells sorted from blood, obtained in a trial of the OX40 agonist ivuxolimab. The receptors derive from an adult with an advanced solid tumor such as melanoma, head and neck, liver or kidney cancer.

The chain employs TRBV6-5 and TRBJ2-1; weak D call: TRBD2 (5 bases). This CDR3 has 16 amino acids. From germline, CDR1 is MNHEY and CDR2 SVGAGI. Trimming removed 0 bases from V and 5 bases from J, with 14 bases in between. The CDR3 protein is CASSYSLVRANNEQFF. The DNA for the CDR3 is TGTGCCAGCAGTTACTCGCTGGTGAGGGCTAACAATGAGCAGTTCTTC.

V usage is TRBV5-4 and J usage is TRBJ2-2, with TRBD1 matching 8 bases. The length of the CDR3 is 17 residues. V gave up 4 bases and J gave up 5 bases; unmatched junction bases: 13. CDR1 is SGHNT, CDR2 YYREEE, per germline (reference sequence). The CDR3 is CASSEGPTDRGTGELFF. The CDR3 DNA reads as TGTGCCAGCAGCGAGGGACCCACAGACAGGGGTACCGGGGAGCTGTTTTTT.

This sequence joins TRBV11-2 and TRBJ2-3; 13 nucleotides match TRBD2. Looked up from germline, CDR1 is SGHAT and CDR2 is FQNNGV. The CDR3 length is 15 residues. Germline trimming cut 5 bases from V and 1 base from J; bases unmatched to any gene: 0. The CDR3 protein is CASSTSGGGTDTQYF. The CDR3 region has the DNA TGTGCCAGCAGCACTAGCGGGGGGGGCACAGATACGCAGTATTTT. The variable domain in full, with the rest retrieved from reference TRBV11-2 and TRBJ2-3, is EAGVAQSPRYKIIEKRQSVAFWCNPISGHATLYWYQQILGQGPKLLIQFQNNGVVDDSQLPKDRFSAERLKGVDSTLKIQPAKLEDSAVYLCASSTSGGGTDTQYFGPGTRLTVL.

The CDR3 nucleotides are TGTGCCAGCAGGGTAACAGGGAACTCTGGAAACACCATATATTTT. It specifies CASRVTGNSGNTIYF. The chain recombines TRBV6-1 with TRBJ1-3; D possibly corresponds to TRBD1 (6 bases). The CDR3 covers 15 residues. Germline assignment: CDR1 MNHNS and CDR2 SASEGT. Trimming pared 6 bases from V and 0 bases from J, leaving 12 bases between.

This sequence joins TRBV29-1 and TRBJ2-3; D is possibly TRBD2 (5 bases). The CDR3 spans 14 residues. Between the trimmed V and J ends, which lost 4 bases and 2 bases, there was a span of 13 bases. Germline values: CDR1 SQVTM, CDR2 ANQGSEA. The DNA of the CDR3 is TGCAGCGTTGGTCCCCCCCGGGACACAGATACGCAGTATTTT. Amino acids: CSVGPPRDTDTQYF.

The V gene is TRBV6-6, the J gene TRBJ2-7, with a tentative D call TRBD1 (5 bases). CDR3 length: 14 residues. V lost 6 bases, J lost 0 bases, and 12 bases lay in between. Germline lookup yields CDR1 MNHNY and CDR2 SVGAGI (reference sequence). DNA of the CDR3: TGTGCCAGCAGATATGGCCAGGGCTCCTACGAGCAGTACTTC. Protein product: CASRYGQGSYEQYF.

This chain's CDR3 is CASSILGGGYGYTF. CDR3 in DNA: TGTGCCAGTAGTATTCTAGGGGGCGGCTATGGCTACACCTTC. The genes are TRBV19 and TRBJ1-2, with 7 positions matching TRBD1. J lost 4 bases, V lost 3 bases, and 5 bases had no gene match. Germline V CDR1 and CDR2: LNHDA, SQIVND (reference sequence). CDR3 length: 14 amino acids.

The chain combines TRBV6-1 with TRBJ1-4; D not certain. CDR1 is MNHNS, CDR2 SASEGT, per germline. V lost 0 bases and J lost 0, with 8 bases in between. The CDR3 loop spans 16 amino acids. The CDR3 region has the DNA TGTGCCAGCAGTGAAGCCCGGTATTCAACTAATGAAAAACTGTTTTTT. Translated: CASSEARYSTNEKLFF.

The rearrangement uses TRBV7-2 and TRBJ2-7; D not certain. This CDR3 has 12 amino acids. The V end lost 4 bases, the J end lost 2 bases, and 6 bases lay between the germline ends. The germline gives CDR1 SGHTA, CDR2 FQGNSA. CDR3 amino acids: CASSYRTYEQYF. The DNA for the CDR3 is TGTGCCAGCAGCTACAGAACCTACGAGCAGTACTTC.

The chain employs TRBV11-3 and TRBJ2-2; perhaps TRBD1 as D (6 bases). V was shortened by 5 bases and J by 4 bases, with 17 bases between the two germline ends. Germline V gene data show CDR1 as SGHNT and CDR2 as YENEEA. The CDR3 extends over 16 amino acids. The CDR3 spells CASSPQTGRGTGELFF. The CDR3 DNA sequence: TGTGCCAGCAGCCCTCAGACAGGACGCGGCACCGGGGAGCTGTTTTTT.

DNA for the CDR3: TGTGCCAGCAGCCCGGGACAGAAAAATTCACCCCTCCACTTT. Amino acids: CASSPGQKNSPLHF. The V and J genes are TRBV9 and TRBJ1-6; 7 bases map to TRBD1. V shed 4 bases, J shed 7 bases, and the junction held 5 bases outside the gene matches. The CDR3 loop spans 14 amino acids. The germline CDR1 and CDR2 sequences are SGDLS and YYNGEE.

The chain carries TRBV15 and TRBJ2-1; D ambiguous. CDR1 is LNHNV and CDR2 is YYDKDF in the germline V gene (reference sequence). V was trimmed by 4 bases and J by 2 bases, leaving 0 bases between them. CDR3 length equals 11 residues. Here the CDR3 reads CATSTYNEQFF. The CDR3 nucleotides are TGTGCCACCAGCACCTACAATGAGCAGTTCTTC.

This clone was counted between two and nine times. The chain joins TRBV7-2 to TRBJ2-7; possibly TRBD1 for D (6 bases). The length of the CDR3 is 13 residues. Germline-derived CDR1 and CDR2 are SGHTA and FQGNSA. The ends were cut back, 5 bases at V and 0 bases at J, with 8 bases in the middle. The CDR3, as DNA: TGTGCCAGCAGCGTACAGGGCTCCTACGAGCAGTACTTC. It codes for CASSVQGSYEQYF. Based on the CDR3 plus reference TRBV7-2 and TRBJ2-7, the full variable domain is GAGVSQSPSNKVTEKGKDVELRCDPISGHTALYWYRQSLGQGLEFLIYFQGNSAPDKSGLPSDRFSAERTGGSVSTLTIQRTQQEDSAVYLCASSVQGSYEQYFGPGTRLTVT.

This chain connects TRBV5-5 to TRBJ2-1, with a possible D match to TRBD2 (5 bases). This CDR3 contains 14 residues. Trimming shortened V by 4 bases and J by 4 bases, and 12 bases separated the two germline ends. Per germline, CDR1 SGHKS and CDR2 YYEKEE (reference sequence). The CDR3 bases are TGTGCCAGCAGCCGAGGAGGAGAGTACAATGAGCAGTTCTTC. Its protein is CASSRGGEYNEQFF.

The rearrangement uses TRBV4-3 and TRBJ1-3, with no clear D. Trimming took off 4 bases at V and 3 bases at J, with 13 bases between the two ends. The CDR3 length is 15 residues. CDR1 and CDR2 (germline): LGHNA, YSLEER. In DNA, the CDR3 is TGCGCCAGCAGCCTTCAGGTATCGGGTGGAAACACCATATATTTT. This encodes CASSLQVSGGNTIYF.

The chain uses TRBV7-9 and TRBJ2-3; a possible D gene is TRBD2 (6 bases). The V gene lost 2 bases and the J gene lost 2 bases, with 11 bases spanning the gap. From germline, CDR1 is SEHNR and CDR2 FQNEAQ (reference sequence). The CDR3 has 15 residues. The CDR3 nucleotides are TGTGCCAGCAGCTTACTCGCGGGACTCACAGATACGCAGTATTTT. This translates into CASSLLAGLTDTQYF. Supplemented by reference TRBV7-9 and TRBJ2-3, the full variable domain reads DTGVSQNPRHKITKRGQNVTFRCDPISEHNRLYWYRQTLGQGPEFLTYFQNEAQLEKSRLLSDRFSAERPKGSFSTLEIQRTEQGDSAMYLCASSLLAGLTDTQYFGPGTRLTVL.

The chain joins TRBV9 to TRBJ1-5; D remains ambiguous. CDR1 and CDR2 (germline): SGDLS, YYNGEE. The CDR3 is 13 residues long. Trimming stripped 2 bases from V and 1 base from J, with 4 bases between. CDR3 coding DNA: TGTGCCAGCAGCGTGGGCAGCAATCAGCCCCAGCATTTT. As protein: CASSVGSNQPQHF.

The CDR3 reads CASIPQPGMNTEAFF. The CDR3 nucleotides read TGTGCCAGCATCCCACAGCCAGGGATGAACACTGAAGCTTTCTTT. This chain uses TRBV5-5 with TRBJ1-1; maybe TRBD1 (5 bases). Looked up from germline, CDR1 is SGHKS and CDR2 is YYEKEE (reference sequence). There are 15 residues in the CDR3. Trimming removed 6 bases from V and 0 bases from J, with 15 bases in between.

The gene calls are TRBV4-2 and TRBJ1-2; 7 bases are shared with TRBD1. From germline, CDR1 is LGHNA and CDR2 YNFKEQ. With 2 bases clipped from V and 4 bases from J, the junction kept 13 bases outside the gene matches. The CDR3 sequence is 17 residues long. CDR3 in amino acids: CASSQYTRDSSLYGYTF. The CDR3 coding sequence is TGTGCCAGCAGCCAATATACCCGGGACAGCTCTCTCTATGGCTACACCTTC.

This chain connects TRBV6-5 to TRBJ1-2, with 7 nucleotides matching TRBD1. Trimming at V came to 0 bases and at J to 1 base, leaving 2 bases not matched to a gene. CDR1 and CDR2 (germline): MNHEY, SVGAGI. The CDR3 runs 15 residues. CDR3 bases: TGTGCCAGCAGTTACTCGGGACAGCATAACTATGGCTACACCTTC. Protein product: CASSYSGQHNYGYTF.

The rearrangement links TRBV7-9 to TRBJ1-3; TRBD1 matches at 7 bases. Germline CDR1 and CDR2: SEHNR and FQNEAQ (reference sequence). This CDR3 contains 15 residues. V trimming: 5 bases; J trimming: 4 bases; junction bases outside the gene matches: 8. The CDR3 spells CASSGTGARGNTIYF. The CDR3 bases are TGTGCCAGCAGCGGAACAGGGGCGAGGGGAAACACCATATATTTT.